Here is one TCR beta chain with its context. This entry belongs to a study of blood T cell repertoires in COVID-19. Turning to the study itself: Whether acute or convalescent, the COVID-19 samples came from the United States, Italy and Spain.

How the authors handled the data: Amplified reference gene primers provided the basis for estimating nucleated cell counts. Clones were sequenced by immunoSEQ multiplex PCR, and TCRdb holds only the in-frame ones, with some missing. From that table come the V and J calls and clone size; the DNA was used to work out D and trimming. Of about 130,000 clones in the sample, 65% to 90% are singletons; the top ten hold about 6.2%. The sequencing sample was made of peripheral blood. The clonotype was recovered from an elderly man with active or convalescent COVID-19.

The CDR3 here is CASNEGQGLGQYF. The CDR3, as DNA: TGTGCCAGCAATGAAGGACAGGGCTTGGGGCAGTACTTC. The chain is built from TRBV12-3 or TRBV12-4 and TRBJ2-7; TRBD1 matches at 8 bases. With V trimmed by 7 bases and J by 9 bases, 11 bases remained unmatched. The length of the CDR3 is 13 residues.